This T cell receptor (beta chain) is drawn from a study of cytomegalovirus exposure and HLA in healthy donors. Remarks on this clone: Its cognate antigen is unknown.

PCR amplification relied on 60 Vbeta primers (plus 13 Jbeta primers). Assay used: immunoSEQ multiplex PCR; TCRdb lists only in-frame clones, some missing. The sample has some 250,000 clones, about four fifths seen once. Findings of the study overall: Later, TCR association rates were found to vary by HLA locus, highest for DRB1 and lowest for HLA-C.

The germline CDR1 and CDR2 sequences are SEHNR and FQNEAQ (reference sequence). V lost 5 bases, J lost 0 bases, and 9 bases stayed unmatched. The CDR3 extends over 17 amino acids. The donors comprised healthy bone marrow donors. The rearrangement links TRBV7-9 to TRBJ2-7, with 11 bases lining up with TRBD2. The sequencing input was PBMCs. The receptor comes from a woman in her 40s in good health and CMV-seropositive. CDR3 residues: CASSLGLAELNSYEQYF. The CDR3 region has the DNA TGTGCCAGCAGCCTGGGACTAGCGGAACTGAACTCCTACGAGCAGTACTTC.